Shown below are 25 T cell receptor beta chains from a single sample sequenced in a study of T cells in Graves' hyperthyroidism and ophthalmopathy. Template material for amplifying TCR beta CDR3 regions consisted of RNA transcripts. Using the HTBI primer set, a first-round RT-PCR was run on the TCR CDR3. Via MiXCR, TCRdb re-called the multiplex PCR reads, giving one row per CDR3 protein. The repertoire includes some 770,000 distinct CDR3 sequences, 16% of them detected once, and approximately 8% sits in the top ten. Sequences were obtained from blood. The origin of the receptors is a young man with Graves' hyperthyroidism.

This clonotype appeared many times. This chain uses TRBV7-9 with TRBJ2-1; possibly TRBD1 for D (7 bases). Per the germline V gene, CDR1 is SEHNR and CDR2 is FQNEAQ (reference sequence). V was clipped by 4 bases and J by 7 bases, with 8 bases between them. The CDR3 runs to 12 residues. Here the CDR3 reads CASSSGGNEQFF. CDR3 nucleotide sequence: TGTGCCAGCAGCTCAGGGGGGAATGAGCAGTTCTTC.

The rearrangement uses TRBV28 and TRBJ2-7; 13 bases fit TRBD2. Germline V lookup: CDR1 MDHEN, CDR2 SYDVKM. This CDR3 comprises 17 residues. V lost 3 bases and J lost 5; bases outside the gene matches: 10. The CDR3 DNA follows: TGTGCCAGCAGTTTGCCGGGGACTAGCGGGATGACTAACGAGCAGTACTTC. Translating gives CASSLPGTSGMTNEQYF.

This clonotype appeared a single time. The chain has TRBV4-3 and TRBJ2-7; D gene uncertain. V lost 0 bases to trimming and J lost 3 bases, with 12 bases between them. The CDR3 extends over 15 amino acids. CDR1 is LGHNA, CDR2 YSLEER, per germline. CDR3 in amino acids: CASSQDRTLGYEQYF. The DNA for the CDR3 is TGCGCCAGCAGCCAAGACAGGACCTTAGGCTACGAGCAGTACTTC.

V and J are TRBV4-1 and TRBJ2-2; tentatively, D is TRBD2 (6 bases). This CDR3 region has 17 residues. The V gene's germline CDR1 is MGHRA and CDR2 YSYEKL. The ends were cut back, 2 bases at V and 0 bases at J, with 13 bases in the middle. The CDR3 region has the DNA TGCGCCAGCAGCCAATATGTAGGGACTCCGAACACCGGGGAGCTGTTTTTT. It yields the protein CASSQYVGTPNTGELFF.

This rearrangement joins TRBV28 to TRBJ1-1; D is undetermined. The ends were cut back, 5 bases at V and 6 bases at J, with 10 bases in the middle. CDR1 is MDHEN, CDR2 SYDVKM, per germline. The CDR3 extends over 12 amino acids. This CDR3 is CASSTPLSEAFF. The CDR3, as DNA: TGTGCCAGCAGTACCCCCCTATCTGAAGCTTTCTTT.

This clonotype was seen repeatedly, ten times or more. The chain carries TRBV28 and TRBJ2-7; no firm D call. Germline V CDR1 and CDR2: MDHEN, SYDVKM. Trimming cost V 1 base and J 2 bases, with 9 bases left between them. This CDR3 region has 14 residues. The CDR3 region is CASSLLTLTYEQYF. CDR3 coding DNA: TGTGCCAGCAGTTTATTGACTCTCACCTACGAGCAGTACTTC.

In this sample, this clonotype turned up a few times. One end of the junction varies from germline; a read error may be responsible. V and J are TRBV7-9 and TRBJ2-3; TRBD2 aligns across 10 bases. This CDR3 comprises 15 residues. Per the germline V gene, CDR1 is SEHNR and CDR2 is FQNEAQ (reference sequence). The DNA of the CDR3 is TGTGCCAGCAGCTTCCAGCGGGAGGGATCAGATACGCGGTATTTT. Protein sequence: CASSFQREGSDTRYF. Full variable domain (missing parts from reference TRBV7-9 and TRBJ2-3): DTGVSQNPRHKITKRGQNVTFRCDPISEHNRLYWYRQTLGQGPEFLTYFQNEAQLEKSRLLSDRFSAERPKGSFSTLEIQRTEQGDSAMYLCASSFQREGSDTRYFGPGTRLTVL.

On this clonotype: A much larger clone lies a single base off, so this may be a read error. The chain recombines TRBV11-1 with TRBJ2-1, with 10 bases that match TRBD1. Germline CDR1 is SGHAT and CDR2 is FQDESV (reference sequence). The CDR3 spans 15 residues. Losses at the gene ends were 1 base for V and 5 bases for J; bases not matched to a gene: 2. The CDR3 sequence: CASSLGDRGDNEQFF. The CDR3 region has the DNA TGTGCCAGCAGCTTAGGGGACAGGGGTGACAATGAGCAGTTCTTC.

This clonotype turned up a few times. Here the CDR3 DNA reads TGTGCCAGCAACCCAACCGCGACAGGCGAACAAGAGACCCAGTACTTC. It codes for CASNPTATGEQETQYF. The V call is TRBV11-3, the J call TRBJ2-5; possible D gene TRBD1, 6 bases. This CDR3 is built from 16 residues. From germline, CDR1 is SGHNT and CDR2 YENEEA. The ends were cut back, 7 bases at V and 2 bases at J, with 20 bases in the middle.

This clonotype has ten or more counts. The chain recombines TRBV3-1 with TRBJ2-5, with 7 positions matching TRBD2. The junction had 5 bases not matched to a gene; V was cut back by 4 bases and J by 0 bases. Germline V gene sequence: CDR1 LGHDT, CDR2 YNNKEL (reference sequence). This CDR3 has 15 amino acids. CDR3 bases: TGTGCCAGCAGCCCATTCACTAGCGACCAAGAGACCCAGTACTTC. Translating it yields CASSPFTSDQETQYF.

This clonotype was found a few times. The chain carries TRBV12-3 or TRBV12-4 and TRBJ2-5; the D gene is possibly TRBD1 (6 bases). The CDR3 covers 15 residues. Trimming pared 2 bases from V and 5 bases from J, leaving 15 bases between. DNA for the CDR3: TGTGCCAGCAGTTTATCCCCGAGGCAGGGGGAGACCCAGTACTTC. Amino acids: CASSLSPRQGETQYF.

This clonotype was detected many times. The chain carries TRBV28 and TRBJ2-7; D remains unclear. There are 16 residues in the CDR3. Germline values: CDR1 MDHEN, CDR2 SYDVKM. V was pared by 3 bases and J by 2 bases, with 17 bases between. CDR3 region: CASSFLKAGDTYEQYF. DNA of the CDR3: TGTGCCAGCAGTTTTCTAAAGGCTGGCGATACCTACGAGCAGTACTTC.

At least ten counts were recorded for this clonotype. The V and J genes are TRBV28 and TRBJ2-3; no definite D call. This CDR3 comprises 16 residues. Trimming took 0 bases from V and 0 from J, leaving 10 bases between them. Germline loops: CDR1 MDHEN, CDR2 SYDVKM. The CDR3 coding sequence is TGTGCCAGCAGTTTATGGTCCGGGTATAGCACAGATACGCAGTATTTT. Translating gives CASSLWSGYSTDTQYF.

This clonotype was recorded a few times. CDR3 nucleotide sequence: TGTGCCAGCAGCTCCACGACAGGGTCCGAGCAGTACTTC. Protein sequence: CASSSTTGSEQYF. The chain carries TRBV5-4 and TRBJ2-7; TRBD1 agrees at 7 bases. CDR1 is SGHNT, CDR2 YYREEE, per germline (reference sequence). CDR3 length: 13 residues. Unmatched junction bases numbered 6, after V lost 3 bases and J lost 6 bases. Full variable domain (remainder filled in from reference TRBV5-4 and TRBJ2-7): ETGVTQSPTHLIKTRGQQVTLRCSSQSGHNTVSWYQQALGQGPQFIFQYYREEENGRGNFPPRFSGLQFPNYSSELNVNALELDDSALYLCASSSTTGSEQYFGPGTRLTVT.

The rearrangement joins TRBV7-9 to TRBJ2-3, with 11 bases matching TRBD2. Germline V gene data show CDR1 as SEHNR and CDR2 as FQNEAQ (reference sequence). The CDR3 covers 19 residues. V was pared by 2 bases and J by 2 bases, with 12 bases of the junction left unmatched. The CDR3 reads CASSLPHLPGLAATDTQYF. In DNA form, the CDR3 reads TGTGCCAGCAGCTTACCGCACCTTCCGGGACTAGCGGCCACAGATACGCAGTATTTT.

There are many counts of this clonotype. The rearrangement uses TRBV28 and TRBJ2-1, with 9 bases that match TRBD2. Germline loops: CDR1 MDHEN, CDR2 SYDVKM. The CDR3 has 16 residues. V lost 5 bases to trimming and J lost 3 bases; unmatched junction nucleotides: 8. The CDR3 spells CASSRIAGEGYNEQFF. CDR3 DNA: TGTGCCAGCAGTCGGATAGCGGGAGAAGGCTACAATGAGCAGTTCTTC.

On this clonotype itself: With a much larger clone just one base away, this may be a read error. CDR3 in amino acids: CAICESGRGGEKLFF. The CDR3 DNA follows: TGTGCCATCTGTGAGTCTGGACGGGGAGGTGAAAAACTGTTTTTT. The chain couples TRBV10-3 to TRBJ1-4, with unresolved D. This CDR3 has 15 amino acids. Germline-derived CDR1 and CDR2 are ENHRY and SYGVKD.

In its sample, this clonotype was seen many times. This rearrangement joins TRBV20-1 to TRBJ2-1; TRBD2 aligns across 9 bases. There are 16 residues in the CDR3. With V trimmed by 5 bases and J by 1 base, 9 bases remained unmatched. CDR1 is DFQATT and CDR2 is SNEGSKA in the germline V gene (reference sequence). The CDR3: CSAWTSEGWSYNEQFF. The CDR3 coding sequence is TGCAGTGCTTGGACTAGCGAGGGATGGTCCTACAATGAGCAGTTCTTC.

The chain combines TRBV27 with TRBJ2-3; either TRBD1 or TRBD2 may fit D (5 bases each). Germline V lookup: CDR1 MNHEY, CDR2 SMNVEV (reference sequence). The CDR3 has 13 residues. Trimming shortened V by 5 bases and J by 7 bases, and 13 bases separated the two germline ends. The CDR3 region is CASSALWGHTQYF. DNA of the CDR3: TGTGCCAGCAGTGCCCTCTGGGGACATACGCAGTATTTT.

This clonotype was picked up a small number of times. The genes are TRBV28 and TRBJ1-5, with no clear D. The germline CDR1 and CDR2 sequences are MDHEN and SYDVKM. This CDR3 has 12 residues. V was shortened by 6 bases and J by 11 bases, with 14 bases between the two germline ends. CDR3 in DNA: TGTGCCAGCAGCTCGACATACCGAGCCCAGCATTTT. The encoded protein is CASSSTYRAQHF.

The CDR3 region is CASGRDGLNEKLFF. CDR3 nucleotide sequence: TGCGCCAGCGGCAGGGACGGACTTAATGAAAAACTGTTTTTT. V gene TRBV5-1 combines with J gene TRBJ1-4, with D possibly matching TRBD1 (5 bases). The CDR3 spans 14 residues. The V end lost 7 bases, the J end lost 4 bases, and 14 bases lay between the germline ends. CDR1 is SGHRS, CDR2 YFSETQ, per germline.

This clonotype occurred many times. The chain joins TRBV5-1 to TRBJ1-1; D remains unclear. This CDR3 has 14 amino acids. Germline V CDR1 and CDR2: SGHRS, YFSETQ. V was cut by 3 bases and J by 6 bases, with 15 bases left in between. The DNA for the CDR3 is TGCGCCAGCAGCTCTTCCGAAACTATCTCTGAAGCTTTCTTT. The encoded protein is CASSSSETISEAFF.

This clonotype was seen ten or more times. This chain joins TRBV6-2 or TRBV6-3 and TRBJ2-2; D perhaps matches TRBD2 (6 bases). CDR1 is MNHEY, CDR2 SVGEGT, per germline. The CDR3 is 16 residues long. V shed 2 bases and J shed 6 bases, with 16 bases lying between them. The CDR3 DNA reads as TGTGCCAGCAGTTACCCCGGGAGTGGGCCTGCCGGGGAGCTGTTTTTT. Translated: CASSYPGSGPAGELFF.

This clonotype has just a few counts. The genes are TRBV7-6 and TRBJ1-6, with 7 bases fitting TRBD1. Per the germline V gene, CDR1 is SGHVS and CDR2 is FNYEAQ. This CDR3 spans 15 amino acids. After removal of 5 bases from V and 7 bases from J, the junction contained 8 bases not matched to a gene. In DNA, the CDR3 is TGTGCCAGCAGCCCACTGACAGGGACCAATTCACCCCTCCACTTT. Its translation: CASSPLTGTNSPLHF.

This clonotype was recorded many times. The chain recombines TRBV24-1 with TRBJ2-3; D is ambiguous. Trimming removed 3 bases from V and 1 base from J, with 10 bases in between. Germline V gene lookup returns CDR1 KGHDR and CDR2 SFDVKD. The CDR3 totals 15 residues. The CDR3 loop is CATSDTRGRTDTQYF. CDR3 nucleotide sequence: TGTGCCACCAGTGATACCCGAGGTCGCACAGATACGCAGTATTTT.